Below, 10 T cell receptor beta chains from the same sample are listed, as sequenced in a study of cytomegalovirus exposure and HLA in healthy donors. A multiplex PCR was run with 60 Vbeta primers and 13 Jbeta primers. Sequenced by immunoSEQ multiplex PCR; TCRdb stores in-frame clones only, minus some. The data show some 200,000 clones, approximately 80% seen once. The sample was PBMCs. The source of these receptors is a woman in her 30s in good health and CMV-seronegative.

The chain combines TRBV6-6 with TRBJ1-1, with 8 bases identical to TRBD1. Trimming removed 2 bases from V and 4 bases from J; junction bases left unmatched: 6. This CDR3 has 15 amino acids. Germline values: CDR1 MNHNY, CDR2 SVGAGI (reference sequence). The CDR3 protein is CASSYNQGASTEAFF. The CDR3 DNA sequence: TGTGCCAGCAGTTACAATCAGGGGGCATCCACTGAAGCTTTCTTT.

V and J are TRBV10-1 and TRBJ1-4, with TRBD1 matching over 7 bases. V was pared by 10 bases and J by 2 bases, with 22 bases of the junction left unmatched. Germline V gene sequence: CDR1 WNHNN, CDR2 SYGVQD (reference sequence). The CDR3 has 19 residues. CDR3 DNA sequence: TGCGCCACCATCCTCCTTGGGGACAGATCCAATGGGACTAATGAAAAACTGTTTTTT. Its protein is CATILLGDRSNGTNEKLFF.

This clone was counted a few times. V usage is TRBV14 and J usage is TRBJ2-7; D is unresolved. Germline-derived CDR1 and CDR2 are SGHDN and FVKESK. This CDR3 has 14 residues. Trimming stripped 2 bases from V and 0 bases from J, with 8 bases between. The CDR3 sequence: CASSQRSISYEQYF. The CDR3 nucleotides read TGTGCCAGCAGCCAACGGTCCATCTCCTACGAGCAGTACTTC.

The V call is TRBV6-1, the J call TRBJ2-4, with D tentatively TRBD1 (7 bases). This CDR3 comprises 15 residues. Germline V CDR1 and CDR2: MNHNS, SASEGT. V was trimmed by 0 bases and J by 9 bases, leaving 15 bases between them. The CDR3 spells CASSEAPGTAGIQYF. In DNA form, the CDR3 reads TGTGCCAGCAGTGAAGCCCCTGGGACAGCGGGCATTCAGTACTTC.

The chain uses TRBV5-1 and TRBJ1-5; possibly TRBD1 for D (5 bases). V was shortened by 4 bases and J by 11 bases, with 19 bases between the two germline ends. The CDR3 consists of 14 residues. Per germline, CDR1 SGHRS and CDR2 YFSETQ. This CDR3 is CASSPGHPANSQHF. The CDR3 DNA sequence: TGCGCCAGCAGCCCAGGACACCCTGCTAATTCCCAGCATTTT. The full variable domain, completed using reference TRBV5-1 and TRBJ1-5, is KAGVTQTPRYLIKTRGQQVTLSCSPISGHRSVSWYQQTPGQGLQFLFEYFSETQRNKGNFPGRFSGRQFSNSRSEMNVSTLELGDSALYLCASSPGHPANSQHFGDGTRLSIL.

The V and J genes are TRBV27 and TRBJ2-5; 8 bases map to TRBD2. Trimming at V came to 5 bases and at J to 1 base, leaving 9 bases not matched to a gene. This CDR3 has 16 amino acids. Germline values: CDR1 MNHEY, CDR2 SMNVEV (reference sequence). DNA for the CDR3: TGTGCCAGCAGTACTTATTTTAGCGGGATCCAAGAGACCCAGTACTTC. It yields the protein CASSTYFSGIQETQYF.

In DNA, the CDR3 is TGTGCCAGCTCACCCCGGACAGGTGTAACGAACACTGAAGCTTTCTTT. Protein: CASSPRTGVTNTEAFF. J is TRBJ1-1 and V is TRBV18; 7 bases line up with TRBD1. The V gene's germline CDR1 is KGHSH and CDR2 LQKENI. This CDR3 spans 16 amino acids. The V gene end was trimmed by 3 bases and the J gene end by 1 base; junction bases not matched to a gene: 8.

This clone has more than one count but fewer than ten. In DNA, the CDR3 is TGTGCCAGTAGTAAGGCCGGGACAGGGGGTACTGAAGCTTTCTTT. This sequence encodes CASSKAGTGGTEAFF. The chain links TRBV19 to TRBJ1-1, with 11 bases aligning to TRBD1. Trimming cost V 4 bases and J 5 bases; bases outside gene matches: 6. From germline, CDR1 is LNHDA and CDR2 SQIVND (reference sequence). The CDR3 consists of 15 residues.

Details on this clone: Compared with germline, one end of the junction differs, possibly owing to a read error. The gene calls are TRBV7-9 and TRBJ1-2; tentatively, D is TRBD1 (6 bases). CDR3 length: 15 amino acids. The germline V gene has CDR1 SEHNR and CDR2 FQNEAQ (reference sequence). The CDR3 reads CASSLRTAPIYGYPF. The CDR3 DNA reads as TGTGCCAGCAGCTTGAGGACAGCTCCGATTTATGGCTACCCCTTC.

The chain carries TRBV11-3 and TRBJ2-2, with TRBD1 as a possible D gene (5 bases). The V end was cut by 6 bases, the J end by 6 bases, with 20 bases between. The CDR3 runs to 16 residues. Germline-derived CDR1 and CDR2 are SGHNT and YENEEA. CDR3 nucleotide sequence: TGTGCCAGCAGTGACCCTTATTTTTCAGGGCCCGGGGAGCTGTTTTTT. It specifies CASSDPYFSGPGELFF.